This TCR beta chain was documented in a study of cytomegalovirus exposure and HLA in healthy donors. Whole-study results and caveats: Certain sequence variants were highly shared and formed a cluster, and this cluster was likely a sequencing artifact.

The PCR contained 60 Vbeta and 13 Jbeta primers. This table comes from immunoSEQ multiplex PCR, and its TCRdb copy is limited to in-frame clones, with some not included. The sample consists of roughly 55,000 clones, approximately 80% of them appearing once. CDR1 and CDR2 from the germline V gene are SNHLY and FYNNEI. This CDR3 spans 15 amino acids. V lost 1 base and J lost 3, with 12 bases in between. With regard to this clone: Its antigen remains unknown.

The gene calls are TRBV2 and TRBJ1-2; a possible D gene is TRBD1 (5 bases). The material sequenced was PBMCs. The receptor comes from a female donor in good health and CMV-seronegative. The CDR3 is CASSEGGRNYYGYTF. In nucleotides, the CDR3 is TGTGCCAGCAGTGAAGGGGGCAGAAATTACTATGGCTACACCTTC. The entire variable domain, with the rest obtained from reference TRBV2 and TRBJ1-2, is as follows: EPEVTQTPSHQVTQMGQEVILRCVPISNHLYFYWYRQILGQKVEFLVSFYNNEISEKSEIFDDQFSVERPDGSNFTLKIRSTKLEDSAMYFCASSEGGRNYYGYTFGSGTRLTVV.